This TCR beta chain was captured in a study of OX40 agonist ivuxolimab in advanced cancers. Study details: An agonistic anti-OX40 (CD134) antibody, ivuxolimab, was used to treat the patients. Findings and limits, study-wide: Circulating CD4+ and CD8+ T cells showed clonal expansion by week 6 at 0.1 to 3.0 mg/kg. In CD8+ T cells, expanded clones were on average more numerous than in CD4+. Among some nonresponders, normalized T-cell clonal expansion was also low.

CDR3 length: 15 residues. Per germline, CDR1 KGHSH and CDR2 LQKENI. V was clipped by 2 bases and J by 5 bases, with 16 bases between them. This clone appeared a single time. Its antigen is unidentified. Data came from immunoSEQ multiplex PCR; TCRdb stores just in-frame clones and leaves some out. Seen here are more than 90,000 clones, 84% observed once, and the top ten hold 4.5% to 5.5%. Material: CD4+ or CD8+ T cells sorted from blood, obtained in a trial of the OX40 agonist ivuxolimab. This chain connects TRBV18 to TRBJ2-7; the D gene could be TRBD1 or TRBD2 (7 bases each). The receptor's source is an adult with an advanced solid tumor such as melanoma, head and neck, liver or kidney cancer. In DNA, the CDR3 is TGTGCCAGCTCACCAGGGAGGGGGCCCCAGGACGAGCAGTACTTC. It encodes CASSPGRGPQDEQYF.